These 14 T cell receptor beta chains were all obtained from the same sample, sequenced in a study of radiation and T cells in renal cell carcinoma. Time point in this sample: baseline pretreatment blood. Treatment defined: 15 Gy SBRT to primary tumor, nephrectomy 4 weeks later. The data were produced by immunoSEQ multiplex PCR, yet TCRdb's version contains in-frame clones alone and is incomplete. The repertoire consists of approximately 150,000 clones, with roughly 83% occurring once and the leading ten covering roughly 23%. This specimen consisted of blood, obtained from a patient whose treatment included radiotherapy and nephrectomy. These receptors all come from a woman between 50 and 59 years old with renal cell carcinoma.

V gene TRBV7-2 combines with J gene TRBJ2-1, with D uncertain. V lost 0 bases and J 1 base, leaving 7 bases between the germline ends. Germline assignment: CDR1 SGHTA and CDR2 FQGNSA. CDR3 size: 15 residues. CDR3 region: CASSLALGSYNEQFF. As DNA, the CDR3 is TGTGCCAGCAGCTTAGCGCTGGGGTCCTACAATGAGCAGTTCTTC.

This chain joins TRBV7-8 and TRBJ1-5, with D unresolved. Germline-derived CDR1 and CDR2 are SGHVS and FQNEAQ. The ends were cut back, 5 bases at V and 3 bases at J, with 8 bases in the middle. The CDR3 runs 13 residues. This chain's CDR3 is CASSDELNQPQHF. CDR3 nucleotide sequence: TGTGCCAGCAGCGACGAGCTCAATCAGCCCCAGCATTTT.

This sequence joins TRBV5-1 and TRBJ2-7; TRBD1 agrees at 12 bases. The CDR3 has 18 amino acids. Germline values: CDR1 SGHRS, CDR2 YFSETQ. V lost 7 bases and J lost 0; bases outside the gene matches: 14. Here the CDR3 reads CASPPGTGGYWSSYEQYF. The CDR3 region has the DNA TGCGCCAGCCCTCCGGGGACAGGGGGCTATTGGAGCTCCTACGAGCAGTACTTC.

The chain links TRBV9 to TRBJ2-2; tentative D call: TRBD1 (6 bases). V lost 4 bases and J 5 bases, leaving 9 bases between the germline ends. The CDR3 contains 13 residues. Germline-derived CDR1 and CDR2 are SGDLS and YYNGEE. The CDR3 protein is CASSIGTTGELFF. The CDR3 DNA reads TGTGCCAGCAGCATCGGGACAACCGGGGAGCTGTTTTTT.

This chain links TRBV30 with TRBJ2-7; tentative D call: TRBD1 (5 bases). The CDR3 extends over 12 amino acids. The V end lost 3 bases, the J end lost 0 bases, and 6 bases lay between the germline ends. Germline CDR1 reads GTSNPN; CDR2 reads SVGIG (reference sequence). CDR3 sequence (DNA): TGTGCCTGGAGGGACATCTCCTACGAGCAGTACTTC. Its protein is CAWRDISYEQYF.

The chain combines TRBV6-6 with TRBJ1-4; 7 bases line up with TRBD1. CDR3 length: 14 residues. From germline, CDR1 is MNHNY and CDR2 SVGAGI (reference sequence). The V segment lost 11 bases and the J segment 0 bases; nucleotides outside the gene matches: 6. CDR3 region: CAGKTGATNEKLFF. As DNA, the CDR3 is TGTGCCGGAAAAACAGGGGCAACTAATGAAAAACTGTTTTTT.

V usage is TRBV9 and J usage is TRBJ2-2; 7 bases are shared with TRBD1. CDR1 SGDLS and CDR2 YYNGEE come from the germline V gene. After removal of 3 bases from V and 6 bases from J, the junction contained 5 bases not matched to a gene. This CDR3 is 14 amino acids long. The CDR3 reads CASSAGTDPGELFF. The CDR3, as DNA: TGTGCCAGCAGCGCTGGGACAGACCCCGGGGAGCTGTTTTTT.

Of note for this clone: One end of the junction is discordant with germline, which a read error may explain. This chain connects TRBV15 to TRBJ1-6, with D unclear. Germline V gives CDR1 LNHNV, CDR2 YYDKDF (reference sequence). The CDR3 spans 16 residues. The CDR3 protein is CVTSRDLGKLNSPLHF. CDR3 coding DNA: TGTGTCACCAGCAGAGATCTCGGCAAGTTGAATTCACCCCTCCACTTT.

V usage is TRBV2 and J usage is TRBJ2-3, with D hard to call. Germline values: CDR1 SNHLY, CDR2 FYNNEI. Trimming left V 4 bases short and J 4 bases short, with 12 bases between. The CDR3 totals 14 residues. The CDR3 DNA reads TGTGCCAGCAGTGTGGGCTCAAGGGCAGATACGCAGTATTTT. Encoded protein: CASSVGSRADTQYF.

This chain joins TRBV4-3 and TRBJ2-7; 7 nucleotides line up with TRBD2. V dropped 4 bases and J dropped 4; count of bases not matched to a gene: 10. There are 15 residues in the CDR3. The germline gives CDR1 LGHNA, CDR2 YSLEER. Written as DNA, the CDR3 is TGCGCCAGCAGCCCCGGACTAGGGCCTGGGTACGAGCAGTACTTC. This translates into CASSPGLGPGYEQYF.

The CDR3 bases are TGTCGATCCGGTGAGGGCAGGGGCCCTTTCTCCTACGAGCAGTACTTC. Its translation is CRSGEGRGPFSYEQYF. The gene calls are TRBV2 and TRBJ2-7; TRBD1 is a possible D gene (6 bases). The CDR3 is 16 amino acids. CDR1 is SNHLY, CDR2 FYNNEI, per germline.

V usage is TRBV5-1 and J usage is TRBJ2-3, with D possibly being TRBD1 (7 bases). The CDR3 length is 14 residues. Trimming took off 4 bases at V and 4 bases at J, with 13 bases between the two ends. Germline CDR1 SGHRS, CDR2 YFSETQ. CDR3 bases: TGCGCCAGCAGCCCTCAGGGGGGCCCAGATACGCAGTATTTT. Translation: CASSPQGGPDTQYF. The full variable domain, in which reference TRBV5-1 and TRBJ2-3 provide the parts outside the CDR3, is KAGVTQTPRYLIKTRGQQVTLSCSPISGHRSVSWYQQTPGQGLQFLFEYFSETQRNKGNFPGRFSGRQFSNSRSEMNVSTLELGDSALYLCASSPQGGPDTQYFGPGTRLTVL.

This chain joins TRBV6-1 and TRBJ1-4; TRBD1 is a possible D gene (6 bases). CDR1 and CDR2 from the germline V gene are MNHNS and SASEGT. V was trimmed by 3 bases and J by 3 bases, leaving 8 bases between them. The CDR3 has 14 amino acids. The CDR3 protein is CASSDRGSNEKLFF. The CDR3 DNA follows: TGTGCCAGCAGTGACAGGGGCTCTAATGAAAAACTGTTTTTT.

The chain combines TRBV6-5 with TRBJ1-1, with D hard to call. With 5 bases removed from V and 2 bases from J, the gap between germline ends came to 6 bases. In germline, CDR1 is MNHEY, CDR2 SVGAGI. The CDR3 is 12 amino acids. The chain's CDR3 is CASSRSNTEAFF. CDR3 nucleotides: TGTGCCAGCAGTCGGAGTAACACTGAAGCTTTCTTT.